Listed below are T cell receptor beta chains from one sample, sequenced in a study of CD8 T cells in ankylosing spondylitis. TCRdb itself ran the 5' RACE reads through MiXCR, one entry per CDR3 protein. Here the sample spans some 270,000 distinct CDR3 sequences, 30% to 35% being singletons. Material: blood, either unsorted or a sorted T cell fraction (not recorded which). These TCRs come from a male donor with ankylosing spondylitis or in good health (not recorded which). Each CDR3 is given with its conserved first and last residue. Fields, in order: V gene, CDR3 length, J gene, D gene, clone size, CDR3 DNA, CDR3 protein. The D gene is left open where the match is weak. Only part of the rows carry a size: once, few, many, or a class if the clone is expanded.

>TRBV18|15|TRBJ2-7|.|once
TGTGCCAGCTCACCCCAGGGCCCTAACCTATACGAGCAGTACTTC
CASSPQGPNLYEQYF
>TRBV20-1|13|TRBJ1-2|.|few
TGCAGTGCTAGTAGGCAGCCGGAGTTAGGCTACACCTTC
CSASRQPELGYTF
>TRBV15|15|TRBJ2-1|.|.
TGTGCCACCAGCAGAGATGTAACGAACTACAATGAGCAGTTCTTC
CATSRDVTNYNEQFF
>TRBV12-3/TRBV12-4|11|TRBJ2-3|.|.
TGTGCCAGCAGTTTTGGCTGGACGCAGTATTTT
CASSFGWTQYF
>TRBV24-1|15|TRBJ2-5|TRBD1|few
TGTGCCACCAGTGATCCGGGACAGGCCGAAGAGACCCAGTACTTC
CATSDPGQAEETQYF
>TRBV11-1|18|TRBJ1-5|TRBD1|once
TGTGCCAGCAGCCGCGGTGGACAGGCTTTTGACTACAATCAGCCCCAGCATTTT
CASSRGGQAFDYNQPQHF
>TRBV20-1|13|TRBJ2-7|.|few
TGCAGTCCGACTAGATCCTGGGGCTACGAGCAGTACTTC
CSPTRSWGYEQYF
>TRBV12-3/TRBV12-4|13|TRBJ2-1|TRBD2|few
TGTGCCAGCAGCCCTGGACTAGTTTATGAGCAGTTCTTC
CASSPGLVYEQFF
>TRBV12-3/TRBV12-4|14|TRBJ2-7|.|.
TGTGCCAGCAGTCCTGACAATGGTGGGTACGAGCAGTACTTC
CASSPDNGGYEQYF
>TRBV7-9|14|TRBJ2-5|.|.
TGTGCCAGCAGCTCACCTCAGGGCCAAGAGACCCAGTACTTC
CASSSPQGQETQYF
>TRBV10-3|14|TRBJ2-7|TRBD1|.
TGTGCCATCAGTGCATCAGGGGGAGATTACGAGCAGTACTTC
CAISASGGDYEQYF
>TRBV5-5|15|TRBJ2-1|TRBD1|.
TGTGCCAGCAGCTTGACCGGGACAGGGTTGAATGAGCAGTTCTTC
CASSLTGTGLNEQFF
>TRBV20-1|15|TRBJ1-5|.|.
TGCAGTGCTAGAAACCGGCCTAATAGCAATCAGCCCCAGCATTTT
CSARNRPNSNQPQHF
>TRBV29-1|12|TRBJ1-2|.|few
TGCAGCGTTGAATGGGGGGTCTATGGCTACACCTTC
CSVEWGVYGYTF
>TRBV20-1|13|TRBJ2-7|.|few
TGCAGTGCTCCGCAGGGACACTCCTACGAGCAGTACTTC
CSAPQGHSYEQYF
>TRBV5-6|15|TRBJ2-5|.|.
TGTGCCAGCAGCTTGTTAACTGCGATAGGGGAGACCCAGTACTTC
CASSLLTAIGETQYF
>TRBV20-1|15|TRBJ1-1|.|many
TGCAGTGCTAGAGATCTATCGCGGGGAGGGCCTGAAGCTTTCTTT
CSARDLSRGGPEAFF
>TRBV6-5|15|TRBJ2-1|.|.
TGTGCCAGCAGTTACGGCCAGGGTCACGACAATGAGCAGTCCTTC
CASSYGQGHDNEQSF
>TRBV7-8|13|TRBJ1-5|TRBD1|few
TGTGCCAGCAGAGGACAGGGGTCGGAGCCCCAGCATTTT
CASRGQGSEPQHF
>TRBV6-4|13|TRBJ2-4|.|few
TGTGCCCAGCCGCACCTAGCCAAAAACATTCAGTACTTC
CAQPHLAKNIQYF
>TRBV9|14|TRBJ1-1|.|.
TGTGCCAGCAGCCTGGGCCCCGTCGGAACTGAAGCTTTCTTT
CASSLGPVGTEAFF
>TRBV5-1|15|TRBJ2-3|TRBD2|.
TGCGCCAGCAGCAGTACTAGCGGGGAGGTAGATACGCAGTATTTT
CASSSTSGEVDTQYF
>TRBV5-1|16|TRBJ2-5|TRBD2|.
TGCGCCAGCAGCTTGGAGCGGGGGGGCAGTGGAGAGACCCAGTACTTC
CASSLERGGSGETQYF
>TRBV27|16|TRBJ2-2|TRBD1|few
TGTGCCAGCAGTTTCTGGACAGGGTCAGGCACCGGGGAGCTGTTTTTT
CASSFWTGSGTGELFF
>TRBV7-8|14|TRBJ1-1|.|.
TGTGCCAGCAGCTTAGTGGCAGCAAACACTGAAGCTTTCTTT
CASSLVAANTEAFF
>TRBV18|15|TRBJ1-4|.|.
TGTGCCAGCTCGCCAACAGGTTCAACTAATGAAAAACTGTTTTTT
CASSPTGSTNEKLFF
>TRBV12-3/TRBV12-4|14|TRBJ2-1|.|.
TGTGCCAGCAAACCGGGGGCGGGGTACAATGAGCAGTTCTTC
CASKPGAGYNEQFF
>TRBV20-1|15|TRBJ2-5|TRBD2|.
TGCAGTGCTAGAGATCCCAGCGGGGGTGGTGAGACCCAGTACTTC
CSARDPSGGGETQYF
>TRBV11-2|11|TRBJ2-7|.|few
TGTGCCAGCACTTACAGCTACGAGCAGTACTTC
CASTYSYEQYF
>TRBV11-2|15|TRBJ2-3|.|.
TGTGCCAGCAGCCTACAGGGAGTGGGCGCAGATACGCAGTATTTT
CASSLQGVGADTQYF
>TRBV12-3/TRBV12-4|15|TRBJ2-2|.|few
TGTGCCAGCAGCTTTCGGGGGGCGCAGGTCGGGGAGCTGTTTTTT
CASSFRGAQVGELFF
>TRBV12-3/TRBV12-4|16|TRBJ2-7|.|.
TGTGCCAGCAGTTTAGAATCGACAGGTCTCTCCTACGAGCAGTACTTC
CASSLESTGLSYEQYF
>TRBV6-2/TRBV6-3|14|TRBJ1-5|.|.
TGTGCCAGCACACCGGGACATGGGGATCAGCCCCAGCATTTT
CASTPGHGDQPQHF
>TRBV5-5|16|TRBJ2-1|TRBD2|.
TGTGCCAGCAGCTCTCTGACGGCGGGGGGGAACAATGAGCAGTTCTTC
CASSSLTAGGNNEQFF